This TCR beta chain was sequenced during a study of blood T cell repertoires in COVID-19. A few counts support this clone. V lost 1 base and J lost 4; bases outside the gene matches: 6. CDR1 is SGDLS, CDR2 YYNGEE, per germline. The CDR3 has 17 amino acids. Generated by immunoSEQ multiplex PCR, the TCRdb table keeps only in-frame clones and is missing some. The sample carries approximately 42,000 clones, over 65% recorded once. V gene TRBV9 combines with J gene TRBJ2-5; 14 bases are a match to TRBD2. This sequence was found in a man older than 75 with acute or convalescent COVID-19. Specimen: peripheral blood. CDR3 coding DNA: TGTGCCAGCAGCGTATTTGGGACTAGCGGGAGAGGAGAGACCCAGTACTTC. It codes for CASSVFGTSGRGETQYF.